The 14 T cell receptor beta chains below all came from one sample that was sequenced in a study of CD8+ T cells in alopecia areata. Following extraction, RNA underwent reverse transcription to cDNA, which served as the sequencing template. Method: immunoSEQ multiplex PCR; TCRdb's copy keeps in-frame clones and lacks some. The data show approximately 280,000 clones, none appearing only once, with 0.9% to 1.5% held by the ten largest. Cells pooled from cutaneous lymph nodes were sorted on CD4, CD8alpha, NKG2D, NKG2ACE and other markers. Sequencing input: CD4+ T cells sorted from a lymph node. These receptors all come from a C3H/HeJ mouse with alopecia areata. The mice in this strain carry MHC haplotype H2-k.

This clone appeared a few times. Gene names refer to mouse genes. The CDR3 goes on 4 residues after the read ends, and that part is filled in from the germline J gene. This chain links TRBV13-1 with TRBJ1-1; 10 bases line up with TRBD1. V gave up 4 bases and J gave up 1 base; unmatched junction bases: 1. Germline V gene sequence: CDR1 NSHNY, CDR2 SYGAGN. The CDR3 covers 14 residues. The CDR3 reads CASSWDRGNTEVFF. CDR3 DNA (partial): TGTGCCAGCAGTTGGGACAGGGGAAACACA.

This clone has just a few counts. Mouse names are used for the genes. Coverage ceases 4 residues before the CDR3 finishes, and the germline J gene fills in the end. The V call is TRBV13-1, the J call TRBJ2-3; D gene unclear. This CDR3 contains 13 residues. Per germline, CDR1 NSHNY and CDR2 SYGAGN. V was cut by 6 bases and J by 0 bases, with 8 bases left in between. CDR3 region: CASTDTSAETLYF. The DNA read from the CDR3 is TGTGCCAGCACCGACACTAGTGCAGAA.

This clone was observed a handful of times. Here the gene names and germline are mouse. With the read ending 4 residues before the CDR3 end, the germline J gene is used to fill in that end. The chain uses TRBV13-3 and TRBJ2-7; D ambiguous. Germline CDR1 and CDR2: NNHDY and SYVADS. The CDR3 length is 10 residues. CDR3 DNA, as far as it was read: TGTGCCAGCAGTGACAAT. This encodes CASSDN. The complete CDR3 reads CASSDNEQYF.

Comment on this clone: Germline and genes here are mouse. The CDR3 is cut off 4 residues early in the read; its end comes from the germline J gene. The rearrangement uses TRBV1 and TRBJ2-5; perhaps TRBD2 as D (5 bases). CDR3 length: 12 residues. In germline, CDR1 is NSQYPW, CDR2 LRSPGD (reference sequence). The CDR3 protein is CTCSDWKDTQYF. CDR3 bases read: TGCACCTGCAGTGACTGGAAAGAC.

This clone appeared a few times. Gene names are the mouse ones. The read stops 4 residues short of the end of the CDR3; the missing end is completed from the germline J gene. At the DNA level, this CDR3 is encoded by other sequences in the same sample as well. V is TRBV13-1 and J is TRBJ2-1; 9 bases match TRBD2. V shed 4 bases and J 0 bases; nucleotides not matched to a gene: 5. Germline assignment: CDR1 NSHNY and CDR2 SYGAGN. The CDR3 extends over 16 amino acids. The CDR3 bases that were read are TGTGCCAGCAGTCCGGGACTGGGAGATAACTATGCT. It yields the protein CASSPGLGDNYA. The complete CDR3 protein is CASSPGLGDNYAEQFF.

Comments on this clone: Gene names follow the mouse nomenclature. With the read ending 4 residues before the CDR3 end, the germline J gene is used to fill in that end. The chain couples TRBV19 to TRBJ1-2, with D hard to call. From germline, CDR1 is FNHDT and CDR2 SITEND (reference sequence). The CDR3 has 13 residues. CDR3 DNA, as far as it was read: TGTGCCAGCAGTATAGAGGCAGGTTTC. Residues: CASSIEAGF. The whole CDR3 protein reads CASSIEAGFDYTF.

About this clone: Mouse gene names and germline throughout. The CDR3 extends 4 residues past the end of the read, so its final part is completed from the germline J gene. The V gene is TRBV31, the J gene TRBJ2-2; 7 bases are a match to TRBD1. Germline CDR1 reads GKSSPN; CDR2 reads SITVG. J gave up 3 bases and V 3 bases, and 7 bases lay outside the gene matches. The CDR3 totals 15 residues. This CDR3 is CAWSLQGIDTGQLYF. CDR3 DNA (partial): TGTGCCTGGAGCCTACAGGGGATCGACACCGGG.

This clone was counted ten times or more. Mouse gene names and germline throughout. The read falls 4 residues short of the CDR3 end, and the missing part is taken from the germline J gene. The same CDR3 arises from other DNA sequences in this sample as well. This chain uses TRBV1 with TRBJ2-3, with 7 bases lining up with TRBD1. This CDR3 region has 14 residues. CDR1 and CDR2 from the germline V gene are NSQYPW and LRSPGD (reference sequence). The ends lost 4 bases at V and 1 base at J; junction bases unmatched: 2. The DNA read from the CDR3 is TGCACCTGCAGTGACAGGGGTGGTGCAGAA. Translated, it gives CTCSDRGGAE. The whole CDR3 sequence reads CTCSDRGGAETLYF. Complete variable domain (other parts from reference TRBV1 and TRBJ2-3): VTLLEQNPRWRLVPRGQAVNLRCILKNSQYPWMSWYQQDLQKQLQWLFTLRSPGDKEVKSLPGADYLATRVTDTELRLQVANMSQGRTLYCTCSDRGGAETLYFGSGTRLTVL.

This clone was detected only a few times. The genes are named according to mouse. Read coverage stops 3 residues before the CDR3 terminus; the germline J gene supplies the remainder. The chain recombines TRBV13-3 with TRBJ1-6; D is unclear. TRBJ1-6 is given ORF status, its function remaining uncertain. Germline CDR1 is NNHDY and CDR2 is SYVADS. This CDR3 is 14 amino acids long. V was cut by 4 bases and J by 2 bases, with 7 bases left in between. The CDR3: CASSQEPYNSPLYF. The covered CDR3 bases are TGTGCCAGCAGTCAGGAGCCCTATAATTCGCCC.

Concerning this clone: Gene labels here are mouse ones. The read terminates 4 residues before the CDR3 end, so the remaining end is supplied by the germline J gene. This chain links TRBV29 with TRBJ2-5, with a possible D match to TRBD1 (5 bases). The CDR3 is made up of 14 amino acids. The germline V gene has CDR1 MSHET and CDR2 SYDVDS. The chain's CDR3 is CASSPQGSEDTQYF. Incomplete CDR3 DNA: TGTGCTAGCAGTCCTCAGGGAAGTGAGGAC. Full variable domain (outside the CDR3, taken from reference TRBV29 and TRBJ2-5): DMKVTQMPRYLIKRMGENVLLECGQDMSHETMYWYRQDPGLGLQLIYISYDVDSNSEGDIPKGYRVSRKKREHFSLILDSAKTNQTSVYFCASSPQGSEDTQYFGPGTRLLVL.

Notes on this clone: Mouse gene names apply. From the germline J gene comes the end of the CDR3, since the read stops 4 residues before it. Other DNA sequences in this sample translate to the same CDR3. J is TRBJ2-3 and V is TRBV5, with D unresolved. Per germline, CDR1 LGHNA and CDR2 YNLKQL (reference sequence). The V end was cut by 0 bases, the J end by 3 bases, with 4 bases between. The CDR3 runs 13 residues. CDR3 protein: CASSQETAETLYF. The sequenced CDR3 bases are TGTGCCAGCAGCCAAGAGACAGCAGAA.

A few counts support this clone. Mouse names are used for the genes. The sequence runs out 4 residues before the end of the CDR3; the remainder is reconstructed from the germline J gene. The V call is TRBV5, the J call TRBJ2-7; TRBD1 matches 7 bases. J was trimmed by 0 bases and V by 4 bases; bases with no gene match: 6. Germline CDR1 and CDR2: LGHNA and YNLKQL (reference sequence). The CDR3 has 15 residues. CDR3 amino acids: CASSPPQGSSYEQYF. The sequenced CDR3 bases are TGTGCCAGCAGCCCCCCACAGGGGAGCTCCTAT.

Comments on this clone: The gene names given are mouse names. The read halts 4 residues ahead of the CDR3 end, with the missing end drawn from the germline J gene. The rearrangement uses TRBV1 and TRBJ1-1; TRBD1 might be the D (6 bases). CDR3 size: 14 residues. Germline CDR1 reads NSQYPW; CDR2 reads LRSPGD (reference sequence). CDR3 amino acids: CTCSADRQGPEVFF. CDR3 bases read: TGCACCTGCAGTGCAGATAGGCAGGGGCCA.

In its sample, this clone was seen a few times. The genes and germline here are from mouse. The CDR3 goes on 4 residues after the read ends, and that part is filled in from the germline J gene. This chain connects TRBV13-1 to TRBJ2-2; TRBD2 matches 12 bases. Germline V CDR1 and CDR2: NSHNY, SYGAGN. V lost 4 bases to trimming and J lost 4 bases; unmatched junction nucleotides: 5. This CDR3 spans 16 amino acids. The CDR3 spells CASSSGTGGSTGQLYF. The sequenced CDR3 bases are TGTGCCAGCAGTTCCGGGACTGGGGGGAGCACCGGG.